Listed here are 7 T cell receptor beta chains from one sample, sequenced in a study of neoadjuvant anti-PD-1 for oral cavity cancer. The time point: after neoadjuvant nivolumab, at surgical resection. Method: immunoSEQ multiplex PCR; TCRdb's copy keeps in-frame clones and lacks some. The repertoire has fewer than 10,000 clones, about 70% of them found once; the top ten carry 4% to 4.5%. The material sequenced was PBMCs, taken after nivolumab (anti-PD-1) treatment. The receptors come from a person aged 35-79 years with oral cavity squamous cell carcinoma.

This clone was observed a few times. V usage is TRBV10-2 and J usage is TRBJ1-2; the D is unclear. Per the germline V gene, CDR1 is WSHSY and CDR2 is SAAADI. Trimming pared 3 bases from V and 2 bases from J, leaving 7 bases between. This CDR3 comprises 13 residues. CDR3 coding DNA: TGCGCCAGCAGTGAAGTCCGCAACTATGGCTACACCTTC. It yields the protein CASSEVRNYGYTF.

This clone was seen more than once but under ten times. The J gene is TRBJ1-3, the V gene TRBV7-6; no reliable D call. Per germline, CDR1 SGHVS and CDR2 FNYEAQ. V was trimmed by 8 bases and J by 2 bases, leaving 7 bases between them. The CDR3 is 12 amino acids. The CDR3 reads CASGTAGNTIYF. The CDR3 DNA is TGTGCCAGCGGTACGGCTGGAAACACCATATATTTT.

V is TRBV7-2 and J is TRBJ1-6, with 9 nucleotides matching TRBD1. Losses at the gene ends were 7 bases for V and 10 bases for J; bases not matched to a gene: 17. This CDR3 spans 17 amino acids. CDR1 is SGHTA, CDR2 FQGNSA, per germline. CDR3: CASNPGRGTGFRSPLHF. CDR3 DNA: TGTGCCAGCAACCCGGGGAGGGGGACAGGGTTTCGGTCACCCCTCCACTTT.

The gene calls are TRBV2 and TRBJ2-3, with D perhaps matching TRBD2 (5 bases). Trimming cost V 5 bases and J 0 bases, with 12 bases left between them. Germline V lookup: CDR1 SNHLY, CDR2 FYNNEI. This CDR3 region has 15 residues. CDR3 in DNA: TGTGCCAGCAGTCAACGGACTGGAAGCACAGATACGCAGTATTTT. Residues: CASSQRTGSTDTQYF. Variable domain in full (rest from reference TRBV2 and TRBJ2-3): EPEVTQTPSHQVTQMGQEVILRCVPISNHLYFYWYRQILGQKVEFLVSFYNNEISEKSEIFDDQFSVERPDGSNFTLKIRSTKLEDSAMYFCASSQRTGSTDTQYFGPGTRLTVL.

The CDR3 nucleotides are TGTGCCAGCACCGGACGGGGAGGGGACCCCTACGAGCAGTACTTC. Translating it yields CASTGRGGDPYEQYF. This sequence joins TRBV6-1 and TRBJ2-7; TRBD2 matches at 7 bases. J gave up 2 bases and V 7 bases, and 11 bases lay outside the gene matches. Germline V gene lookup returns CDR1 MNHNS and CDR2 SASEGT. The CDR3 extends over 15 amino acids.

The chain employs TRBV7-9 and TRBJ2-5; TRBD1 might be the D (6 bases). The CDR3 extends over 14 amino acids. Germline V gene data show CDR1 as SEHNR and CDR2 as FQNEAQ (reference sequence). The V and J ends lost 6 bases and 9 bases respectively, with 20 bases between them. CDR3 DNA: TGTGCCAGCAGTTCCCGGGGACGGCCAGGGGCCCAGTACTTC. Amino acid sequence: CASSSRGRPGAQYF.

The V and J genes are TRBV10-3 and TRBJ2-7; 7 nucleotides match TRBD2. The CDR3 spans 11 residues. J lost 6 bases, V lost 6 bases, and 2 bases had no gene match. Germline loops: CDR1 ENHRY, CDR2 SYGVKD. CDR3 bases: TGTGCCATCAGGGGGGAGGGCGAGCAGTACTTC. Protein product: CAIRGEGEQYF.